This is a list of T cell receptor beta chains from one sample in a study of blood T cell repertoires in COVID-19. The table came from immunoSEQ multiplex PCR; TCRdb's copy has only in-frame clones and leaves some out. The repertoire has a few hundred thousand clones, 70% to 90% of them found once; the top ten carry 5% to 7.5%. The sample consisted of peripheral blood. The receptors stem from a man aged 18-30 years who had recovered from COVID-19. CDR3s include the opening cysteine and the closing phenylalanine or tryptophan. The order of the fields is J gene, D gene, V gene, clone size, CDR3 DNA, CDR3 protein. The D gene is left open where the match is weak. Size tells how often a clone was seen (once, few, many) or the class of an expanded clone, and some rows leave it out.

TRBJ2-7 TRBD1 TRBV5-5 . TGTGCCAGCAGCTTCCCAGGGGGATACGAGCAGTACTTC CASSFPGGYEQYF
TRBJ1-1 TRBD1 TRBV2 . TGTGCCAGCAGTTCGGGACAGGGGGCGCGGACTGAAGCTTTCTTT CASSSGQGARTEAFF
TRBJ1-5 . TRBV27 . TGTGCCAGCAGTTTATCTTGGGGCCAGCCCCAGCATTTT CASSLSWGQPQHF
TRBJ2-7 TRBD1 TRBV11-2 . TGTGCCAGCAGCTTAGGGGGGACAGGGGCCTACGAGCAGTACTTC CASSLGGTGAYEQYF
TRBJ1-1 . TRBV6-5 . TGTGCCAGCAGTTACTCCCCAGAAATGAACACTGAAGCTTTCTTT CASSYSPEMNTEAFF
TRBJ1-5 . TRBV21-1 . TGTGCCAGCAGCAAAGCGGGAGTCCGGGATAGCAATCAGCCCCAGCATTTT CASSKAGVRDSNQPQHF
TRBJ2-7 . TRBV23-1 . TGCGCCAGCAGTCGCGACCCTCGGGACTGCCTTACCTACGAGCAGTACTTC CASSRDPRDCLTYEQYF
TRBJ1-6 . TRBV9 once TGTGCCAGCAGTGAGACCGGGAGCTCCTATAATTCACCCCTCCACTTT CASSETGSSYNSPLHF
TRBJ1-2 TRBD1 TRBV5-5 . TGTGCCAGCAGCTTGGAGCCAGGGGGCGCCAGGGGCTATGGCTACACCTTC CASSLEPGGARGYGYTF
TRBJ1-2 TRBD1 TRBV5-1 . TGCGCCAGCAGCTTAAACCGGGACAGAGTAGCTAACTATGGCTACACCTTC CASSLNRDRVANYGYTF
TRBJ2-3 TRBD1 TRBV19 few TGTGCCAGTAGCCCCCTAGGGGGCCTGACAGATACGCAGTATTTT CASSPLGGLTDTQYF
TRBJ2-2 . TRBV6-5 . TGTGCCAGCAGTCTCAACACCGGGGAGCTGTTTTTT CASSLNTGELFF
TRBJ1-1 . TRBV6-5 . TGTGCCAGCAGTTACACGGTGAACACTGAAGCTTTCTTT CASSYTVNTEAFF
TRBJ1-1 TRBD1 TRBV29-1 . TGCAGCGCACAGAACACCGGGACAGGGGTTCTCAACACTGAAGCTTTCTTT CSAQNTGTGVLNTEAFF
TRBJ2-3 TRBD2 TRBV5-1 . TGCGCCAGCAGCTTGGTCGGTAGCGGGAGCACAGATACGCAGTATTTT CASSLVGSGSTDTQYF
TRBJ1-1 . TRBV7-2 . TGTGCCAGCAGCCCATGGGCAGCAGATGAAGCTTTCTTT CASSPWAADEAFF
TRBJ2-7 TRBD1 TRBV18 . TGTGCCAGCTCACCACCACTGGACAGGGGAAACGAGCAGTACTTC CASSPPLDRGNEQYF
TRBJ2-5 TRBD1 TRBV2 . TGTGCCAGCAGCCGGGACAGCCCAGGAGAGACCCAGTACTTC CASSRDSPGETQYF
TRBJ1-5 . TRBV6-6 . TGTGCCAGCAGTACAGTACAGGGTCAGCCCCAGCATTTT CASSTVQGQPQHF
TRBJ2-3 . TRBV3-1/TRBV3-2 . TGTGCCAGCAGCCCCAGCGGGCTCACAGATACGCAGTATTTT CASSPSGLTDTQYF
TRBJ2-5 TRBD2 TRBV20-1 . TGCAGTGCTAGTCTCCGGGCTAGCGGGAGGGAGGAGACCCAGTACTTC CSASLRASGREETQYF
TRBJ2-5 TRBD2 TRBV29-1 . TGCAGCGTGCGGTGGACGGTCCCGGGACTAGCGGGAGAACAAGAGACCCAGTACTTC CSVRWTVPGLAGEQETQYF
TRBJ1-3 . TRBV18 . TGTGCCAGCTCACCAACGAGGGCGTGGGGAAACACCATATATTTT CASSPTRAWGNTIYF
TRBJ1-1 . TRBV5-4 once TGTGCCTGCGGGGGTGAGGCTGGGGCTTTCTTT CACGGEAGAFF
TRBJ1-1 . TRBV19 . TGTGCCAGTAGTATGGGGTACAGGGTCCGAAAGAACACTGAAGCTTTCTTT CASSMGYRVRKNTEAFF
TRBJ1-2 . TRBV27 once TGTGCCAGCAGTTTAGTCCCGTCAGGGGCCTATGGCTACACCTTC CASSLVPSGAYGYTF
TRBJ2-7 . TRBV3-1/TRBV3-2 once TGTGCCAGCAGCCAAGAATGGGGGGCCTACGAGCAGTACTTC CASSQEWGAYEQYF
TRBJ1-2 . TRBV30 . TGTGCCTGGAGTGGGGACAACTTCCCTAACTATGGCTACACCTTC CAWSGDNFPNYGYTF
TRBJ2-1 . TRBV6-5 . TGTGCCAGCAGTCAACGGGGGAACAATGAGCAGTTCTTC CASSQRGNNEQFF